This T cell receptor (beta chain) is from a study of CD8 T cells in Susac syndrome. Germline V CDR1 and CDR2: SGDLS, YYNGEE. Trimming stripped 0 bases from V and 4 bases from J, with 15 bases between. This CDR3 region has 16 residues. Random hexamers were used to reverse transcribe roughly 0.45 to 1 ug of RNA. TCRdb recomputed calls from the immunoSEQ multiplex PCR reads with MiXCR, one row per CDR3 protein. The sample carries tens of thousands of distinct CDR3 sequences, 94% recorded once. The V call is TRBV9, the J call TRBJ2-3; the D is unclear. Specimen: CD8+ T cells from PBMCs. This receptor was identified in a human donor in good health. CDR3 protein: CASSVGDRIYADTQYF. The CDR3 DNA sequence: TGTGCCAGCAGCGTAGGGGATCGAATTTACGCAGATACGCAGTATTTT.